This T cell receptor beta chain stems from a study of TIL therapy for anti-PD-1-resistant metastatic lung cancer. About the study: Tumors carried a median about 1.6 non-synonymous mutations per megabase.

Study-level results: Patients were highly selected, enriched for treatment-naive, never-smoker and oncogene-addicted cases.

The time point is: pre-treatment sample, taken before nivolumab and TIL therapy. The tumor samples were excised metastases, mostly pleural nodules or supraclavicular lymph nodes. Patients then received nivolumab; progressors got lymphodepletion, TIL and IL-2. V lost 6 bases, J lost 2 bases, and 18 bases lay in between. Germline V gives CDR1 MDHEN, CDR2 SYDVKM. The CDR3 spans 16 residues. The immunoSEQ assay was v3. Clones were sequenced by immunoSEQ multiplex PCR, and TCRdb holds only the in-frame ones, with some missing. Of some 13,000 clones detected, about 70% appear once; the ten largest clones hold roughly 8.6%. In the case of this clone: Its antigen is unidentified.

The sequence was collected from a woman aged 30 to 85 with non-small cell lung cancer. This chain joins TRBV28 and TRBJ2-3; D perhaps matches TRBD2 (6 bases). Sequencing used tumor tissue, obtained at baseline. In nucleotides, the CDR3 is TGTGCCAGCAGCCCCCCGGGACGGACTAACACAGATACGCAGTATTTT. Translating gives CASSPPGRTNTDTQYF.